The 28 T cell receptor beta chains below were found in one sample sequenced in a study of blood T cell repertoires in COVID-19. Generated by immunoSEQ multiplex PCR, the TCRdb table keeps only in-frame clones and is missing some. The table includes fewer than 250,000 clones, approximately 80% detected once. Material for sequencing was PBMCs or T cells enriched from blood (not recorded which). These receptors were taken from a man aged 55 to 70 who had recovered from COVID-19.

CDR3 in amino acids: CASSSGTQGGETQYF. The CDR3 bases are TGTGCCAGCAGCTCCGGGACTCAAGGAGGGGAGACCCAGTACTTC. This chain connects TRBV7-2 to TRBJ2-5, with D possibly being TRBD2 (6 bases). The CDR3 covers 15 residues. CDR1 and CDR2 (germline): SGHTA, FQGNSA. Trimming removed 4 bases at V and 5 bases at J, with 17 bases between.

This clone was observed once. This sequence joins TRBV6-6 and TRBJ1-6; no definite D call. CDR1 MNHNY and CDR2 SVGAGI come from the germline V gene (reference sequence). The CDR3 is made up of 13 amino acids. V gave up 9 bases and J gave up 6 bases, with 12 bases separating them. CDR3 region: CASYFGLNSPLHF. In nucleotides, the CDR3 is TGTGCCAGTTATTTTGGCCTTAATTCACCCCTCCACTTT.

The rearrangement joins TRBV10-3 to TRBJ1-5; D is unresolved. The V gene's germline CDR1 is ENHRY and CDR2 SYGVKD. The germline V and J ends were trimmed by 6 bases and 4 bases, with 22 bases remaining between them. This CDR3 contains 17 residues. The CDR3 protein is CAISQSETPRGNQPQHF. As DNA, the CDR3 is TGTGCCATCAGCCAAAGCGAAACACCGCGGGGTAATCAGCCCCAGCATTTT.

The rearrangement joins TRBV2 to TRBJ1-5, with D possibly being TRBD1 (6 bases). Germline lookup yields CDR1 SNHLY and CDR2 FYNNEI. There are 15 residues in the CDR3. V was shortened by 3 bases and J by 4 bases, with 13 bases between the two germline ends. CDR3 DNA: TGTGCCAGCAGTGAGGGCCAGGGGTCGAATCAGCCCCAGCATTTT. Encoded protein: CASSEGQGSNQPQHF.

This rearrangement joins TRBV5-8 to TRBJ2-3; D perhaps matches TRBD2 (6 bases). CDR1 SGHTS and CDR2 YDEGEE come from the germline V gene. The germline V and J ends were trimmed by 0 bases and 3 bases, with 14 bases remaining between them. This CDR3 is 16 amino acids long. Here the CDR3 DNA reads TGTGCCAGCAGCTTGGCCCCGGGACTGAGAACAGATACGCAGTATTTT. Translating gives CASSLAPGLRTDTQYF. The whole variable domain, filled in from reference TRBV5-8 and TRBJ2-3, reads EAGVTQSPTHLIKTRGQQATLRCSPISGHTSVYWYQQALGLGLQFLLWYDEGEERNRGNFPPRFSGRQFPNYSSELNVNALELEDSALYLCASSLAPGLRTDTQYFGPGTRLTVL.

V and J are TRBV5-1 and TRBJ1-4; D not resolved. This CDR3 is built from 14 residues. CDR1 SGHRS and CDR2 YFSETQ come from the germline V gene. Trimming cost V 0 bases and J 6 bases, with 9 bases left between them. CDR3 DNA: TGCGCCAGCAGCTTGGCCGCGGCTGATGAAAAACTGTTTTTT. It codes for CASSLAAADEKLFF.

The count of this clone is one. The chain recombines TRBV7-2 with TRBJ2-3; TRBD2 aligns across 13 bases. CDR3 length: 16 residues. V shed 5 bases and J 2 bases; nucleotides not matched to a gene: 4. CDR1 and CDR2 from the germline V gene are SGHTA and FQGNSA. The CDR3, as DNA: TGTGCCAGCAGCGCTGGGACTAGCGGGGTCACAGATACGCAGTATTTT. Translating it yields CASSAGTSGVTDTQYF.

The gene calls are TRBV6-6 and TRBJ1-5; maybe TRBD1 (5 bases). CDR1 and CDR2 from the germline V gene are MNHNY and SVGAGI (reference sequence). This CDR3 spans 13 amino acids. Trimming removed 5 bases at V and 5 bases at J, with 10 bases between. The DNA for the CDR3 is TGTGCCAGCAGTGGAGGGGCCTATCAGCCCCAGCATTTT. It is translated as CASSGGAYQPQHF.

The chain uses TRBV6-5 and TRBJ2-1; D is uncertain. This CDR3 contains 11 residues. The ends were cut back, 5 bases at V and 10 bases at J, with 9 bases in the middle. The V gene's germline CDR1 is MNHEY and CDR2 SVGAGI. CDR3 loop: CASSKQVEQFF. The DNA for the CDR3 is TGTGCCAGCAGTAAACAAGTGGAGCAGTTCTTC.

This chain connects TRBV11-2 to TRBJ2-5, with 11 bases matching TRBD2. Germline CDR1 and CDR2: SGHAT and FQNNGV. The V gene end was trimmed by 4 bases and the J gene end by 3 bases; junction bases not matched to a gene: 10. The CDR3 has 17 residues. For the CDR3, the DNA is TGTGCCAGCAGCTCCCCGACTAGCGGGGCCCGTAAAGAGACCCAGTACTTC. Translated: CASSSPTSGARKETQYF.

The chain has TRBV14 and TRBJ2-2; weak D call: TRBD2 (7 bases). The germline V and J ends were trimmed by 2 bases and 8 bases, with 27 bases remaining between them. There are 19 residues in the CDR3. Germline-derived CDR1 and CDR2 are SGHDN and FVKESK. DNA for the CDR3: TGTGCCAGCAGCCAACTTCATCTCTTCGTACGGGGGGCGCCTGGGGAGCTGTTTTTT. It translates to CASSQLHLFVRGAPGELFF.

The CDR3 sequence: CASSFGSGEETQYF. The CDR3 DNA reads as TGTGCCAGCAGCTTTGGTAGCGGCGAAGAGACCCAGTACTTC. The gene calls are TRBV7-2 and TRBJ2-5; D perhaps matches TRBD2 (6 bases). This CDR3 is 14 amino acids long. The germline CDR1 and CDR2 sequences are SGHTA and FQGNSA. V was pared by 3 bases and J by 3 bases, with 11 bases between.

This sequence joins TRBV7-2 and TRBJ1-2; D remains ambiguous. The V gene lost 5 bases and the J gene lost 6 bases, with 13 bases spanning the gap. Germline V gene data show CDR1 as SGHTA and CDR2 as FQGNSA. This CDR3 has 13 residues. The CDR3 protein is CASSPGNPDGYTF. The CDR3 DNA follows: TGTGCCAGCAGCCCCGGGAACCCAGATGGCTACACCTTC. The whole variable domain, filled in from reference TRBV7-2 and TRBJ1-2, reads GAGVSQSPSNKVTEKGKDVELRCDPISGHTALYWYRQSLGQGLEFLIYFQGNSAPDKSGLPSDRFSAERTGGSVSTLTIQRTQQEDSAVYLCASSPGNPDGYTFGSGTRLTVV.

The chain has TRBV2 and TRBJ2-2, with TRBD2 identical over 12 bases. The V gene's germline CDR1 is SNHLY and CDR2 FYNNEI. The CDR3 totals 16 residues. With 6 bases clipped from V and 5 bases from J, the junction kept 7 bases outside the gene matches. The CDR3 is CASSAKTSGGTGELFF. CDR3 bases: TGTGCCAGCAGCGCTAAAACTAGCGGGGGGACCGGGGAGCTGTTTTTT. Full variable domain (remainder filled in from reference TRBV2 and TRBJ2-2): EPEVTQTPSHQVTQMGQEVILRCVPISNHLYFYWYRQILGQKVEFLVSFYNNEISEKSEIFDDQFSVERPDGSNFTLKIRSTKLEDSAMYFCASSAKTSGGTGELFFGEGSRLTVL.

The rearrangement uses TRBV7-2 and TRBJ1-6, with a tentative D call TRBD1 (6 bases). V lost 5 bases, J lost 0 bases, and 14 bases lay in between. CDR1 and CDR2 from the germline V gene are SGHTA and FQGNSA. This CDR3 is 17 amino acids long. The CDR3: CASSAGQTSSYNSPLHF. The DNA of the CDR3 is TGTGCCAGCAGCGCAGGACAGACGAGCTCCTATAATTCACCCCTCCACTTT.

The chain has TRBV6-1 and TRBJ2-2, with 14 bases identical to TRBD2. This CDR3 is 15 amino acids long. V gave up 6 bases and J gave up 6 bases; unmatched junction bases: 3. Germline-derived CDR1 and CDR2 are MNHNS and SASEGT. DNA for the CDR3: TGTGCCAGCAGAGGGACTAGCGGGGGTCCCGGGGAGCTGTTTTTT. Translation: CASRGTSGGPGELFF.

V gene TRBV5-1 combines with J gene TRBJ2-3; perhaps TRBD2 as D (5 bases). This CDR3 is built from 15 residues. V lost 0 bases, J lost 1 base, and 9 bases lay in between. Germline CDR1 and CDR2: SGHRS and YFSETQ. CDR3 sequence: CASSLAARGTDTQYF. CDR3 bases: TGCGCCAGCAGCTTGGCAGCGCGGGGCACAGATACGCAGTATTTT.

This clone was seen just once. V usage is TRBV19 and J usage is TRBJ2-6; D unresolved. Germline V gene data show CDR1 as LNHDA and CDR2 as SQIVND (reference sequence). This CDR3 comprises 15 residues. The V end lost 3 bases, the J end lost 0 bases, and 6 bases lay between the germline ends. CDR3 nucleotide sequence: TGTGCCAGTAGTATCAGTCACTCTGGGGCCAACGTCCTGACTTTC. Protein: CASSISHSGANVLTF.

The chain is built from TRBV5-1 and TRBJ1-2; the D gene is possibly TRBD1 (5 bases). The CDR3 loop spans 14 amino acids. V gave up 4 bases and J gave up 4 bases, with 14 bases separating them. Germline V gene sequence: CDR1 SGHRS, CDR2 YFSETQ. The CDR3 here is CASSLGRGAYGYTF. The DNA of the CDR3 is TGCGCCAGCAGCCTCGGGAGGGGCGCCTATGGCTACACCTTC.

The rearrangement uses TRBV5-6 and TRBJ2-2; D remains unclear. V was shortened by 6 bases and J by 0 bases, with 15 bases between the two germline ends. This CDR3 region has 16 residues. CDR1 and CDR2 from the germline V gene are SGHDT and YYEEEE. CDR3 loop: CASTLATTSNTGELFF. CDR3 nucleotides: TGTGCCAGCACCCTGGCGACGACTTCGAACACCGGGGAGCTGTTTTTT.

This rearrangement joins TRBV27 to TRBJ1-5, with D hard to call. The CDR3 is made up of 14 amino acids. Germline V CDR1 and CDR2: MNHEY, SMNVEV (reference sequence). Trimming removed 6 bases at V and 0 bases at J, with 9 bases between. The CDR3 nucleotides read TGTGCCAGCAGCCTCCGGGATAGCAATCAGCCCCAGCATTTT. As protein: CASSLRDSNQPQHF.

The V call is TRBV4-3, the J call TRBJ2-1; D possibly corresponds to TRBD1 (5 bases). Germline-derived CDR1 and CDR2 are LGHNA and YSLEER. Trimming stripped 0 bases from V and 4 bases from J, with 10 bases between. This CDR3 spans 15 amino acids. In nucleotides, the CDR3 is TGCGCCAGCAGCCAAGAAGGAGACAGTTACAATGAGCAGTTCTTC. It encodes CASSQEGDSYNEQFF.

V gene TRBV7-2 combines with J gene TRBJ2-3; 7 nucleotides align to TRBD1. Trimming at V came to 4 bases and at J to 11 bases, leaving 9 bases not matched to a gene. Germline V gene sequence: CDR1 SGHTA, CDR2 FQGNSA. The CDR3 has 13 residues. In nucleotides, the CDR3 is TGTGCCAGCAGCTCGCCCCTCCAGGGGGTGCAGTATTTT. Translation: CASSSPLQGVQYF.

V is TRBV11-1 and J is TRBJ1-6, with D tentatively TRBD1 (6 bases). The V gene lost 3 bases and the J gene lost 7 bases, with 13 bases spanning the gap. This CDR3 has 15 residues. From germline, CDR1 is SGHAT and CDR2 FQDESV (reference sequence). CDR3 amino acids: CASSFGQGLNSPLHF. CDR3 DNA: TGTGCCAGCAGCTTTGGCCAGGGGTTGAATTCACCCCTCCACTTT.

CDR3 region: CASSLARDWQTDTQYF. The CDR3 coding sequence is TGCGCCAGCAGCTTGGCCCGGGACTGGCAAACAGATACGCAGTATTTT. The rearrangement links TRBV5-1 to TRBJ2-3, with D possibly matching TRBD2 (6 bases). The V end was cut by 0 bases, the J end by 3 bases, with 14 bases between. The CDR3 contains 16 residues. From germline, CDR1 is SGHRS and CDR2 YFSETQ. Together with reference TRBV5-1 and TRBJ2-3, the CDR3 gives the full variable domain: KAGVTQTPRYLIKTRGQQVTLSCSPISGHRSVSWYQQTPGQGLQFLFEYFSETQRNKGNFPGRFSGRQFSNSRSEMNVSTLELGDSALYLCASSLARDWQTDTQYFGPGTRLTVL.

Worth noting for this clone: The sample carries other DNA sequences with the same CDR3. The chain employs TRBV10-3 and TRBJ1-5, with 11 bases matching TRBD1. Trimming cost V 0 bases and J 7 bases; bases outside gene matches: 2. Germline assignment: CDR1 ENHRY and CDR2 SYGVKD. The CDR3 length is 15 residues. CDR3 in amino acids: CAISESGQGDQPQHF. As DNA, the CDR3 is TGTGCCATCAGTGAGTCGGGACAGGGGGACCAGCCCCAGCATTTT.

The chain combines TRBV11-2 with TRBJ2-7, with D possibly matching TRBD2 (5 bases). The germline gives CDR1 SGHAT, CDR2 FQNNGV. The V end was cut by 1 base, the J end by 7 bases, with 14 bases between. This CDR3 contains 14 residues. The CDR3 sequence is CASSLAKAGGEQYF. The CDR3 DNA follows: TGTGCCAGCAGCTTAGCCAAGGCCGGCGGGGAGCAGTACTTC.

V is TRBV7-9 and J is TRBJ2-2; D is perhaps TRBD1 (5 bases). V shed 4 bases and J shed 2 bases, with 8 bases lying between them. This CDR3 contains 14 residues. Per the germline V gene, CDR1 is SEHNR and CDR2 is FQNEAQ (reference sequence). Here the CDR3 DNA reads TGTGCCAGCAGCTCCCAGGGCAACACCGGGGAGCTGTTTTTT. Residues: CASSSQGNTGELFF.